This T cell receptor (beta chain) was identified during a study of blood T cells in healthy people across ages (dated by TCRdb to 2014 to 2015). The study in broad terms: In model experiments, template switching captured roughly one uniquely barcoded TCR beta cDNA molecule for every two T cells. To track age-related changes in TCR beta repertoire diversity, the study relied on deep sequencing normalized with unique cDNA molecular identifiers. The donors were split into four age groups: young (average 16 years), middle-aged (around 37), aged (over 55) and long-lived (roughly 77). To avoid experimental bias, donors of different ages were distributed randomly across sequencing lanes. Two additional independent replicas of 1 million unique cDNA reads from the same blood draw were analyzed for two donors (one aged 18 to 30 and one aged 80 or older).

The donors were 40 or so Caucasian individuals from Russia, aged roughly 6 to 90 years, who were systemically healthy. Each donor gave 8 to 10 milliliters of peripheral blood, drawn into EDTA-treated Vacutainer tubes. Ficoll-Paque density-gradient centrifugation was used to isolate PBMCs, with at least 6.5 million per sample. Trizol reagent was used to extract total RNA from PBMCs, with at least 5.5 micrograms per sample. For every donor, flow cytometry on a PBMC aliquot measured the percentage of naive CD45RAhigh/CD27high T cells. Concerning this clonotype itself: The target of this receptor is not known. No much larger clonotype is one base removed from it; base qualities were not supplied.

Results the study describes overall, beyond this receptor: There was a strong correlation between observed TCR beta diversity and the percentage of naive T cells measured by flow cytometry. Estimates of total diversity from one million sequenced T cells were regarded as lower bounds and underestimates. Because the CMV infection status of the donors was unknown, age-related changes in expanded clonotypes may potentially have been confounded. Compared with the aged group, the long-lived group had more naive CD4+ T cells, fewer expanded clones and increased TCR diversity, a pattern suggesting age selection. Bulk unsorted PBMC profiling prevented conclusive comparison of naive and antigen-experienced compartments. As age increased, observed TCR beta diversity per million T cells dropped in a roughly linear way, and a significant reduction was already evident by age 40.

The CDR3 goes from the cysteine to the phenylalanine over 13 residues. The DNA shown is the 39-base CDR3, in frame from base 1. The V and J ends are trimmed by 7 bases and 2 bases, leaving 11 bases between them. CDR1 SGHAT and CDR2 FQNNGV were looked up in the germline V gene. Preparation of the library involved 5' RACE. Sequencing used an Illumina HiSeq 2500. The second PCR ran for about 6 to 12 cycles and used a J-beta primer mix along with a sample-barcoded 5' primer. Each TCR beta cDNA molecule received a unique molecular identifier from a template-switch 5' adaptor carrying 12 random nucleotides. Each sample yielded at least 2.5 million CDR3-containing paired-end reads. First-strand cDNA was synthesized from all RNA with the Mint cDNA synthesis kit, primed by a TRBC-specific oligonucleotide. All cDNA was treated with uracil-DNA glycosylase and then went through a first 18-cycle PCR with the universal primers M1SS and BC2_uni_R. On the study's bioinformatics: Each sample was normalized by randomly selecting 1 million high-quality reads, each carrying a distinct molecular identifier. Instead of being binned into consensus sequences, reads with shared molecular identifiers were discarded. MiTCR, with a Q25 quality threshold and the strictest error-elimination algorithm, was used for CDR3 identification, clonotype clustering and error correction. Lower-bound total TCR beta diversity was estimated with a nonparametric unseen species model using Euler transformation. TCRdb reran the public reads through fastp at Q25 and MiXCR, keeping productive beta chains. Entries that share a CDR3 protein sequence are merged under the most common genes and DNA. These V and J calls originate from TCRdb's pipeline instead of the authors' own analysis. In all, the sample holds under 950,000 distinct CDR3 sequences, and approximately 21% of those were seen once. Of the sample, less than 25% is held by the ten largest clones.

The sequenced sample was blood. This TCR was recovered from a man between 70 and 80 years old in good health. The V gene is TRBV11-2 and the J gene is TRBJ2-5, with TRBD1 tentatively as D gene (5 bases match). The CDR3 reads CASMVGVQETQYF. The DNA is as follows: TGTGCCAGCATGGTAGGGGTACAAGAGACCCAGTACTTC. Reference TRBV11-2 and TRBJ2-5 genes cover what lies past the CDR3, so the full variable domain is EAGVAQSPRYKIIEKRQSVAFWCNPISGHATLYWYQQILGQGPKLLIQFQNNGVVDDSQLPKDRFSAERLKGVDSTLKIQPAKLEDSAVYLCASMVGVQETQYFGPGTRLLVL.